Only a few counts were recorded for the clone carrying this TCR beta chain. The antigen is unknown. This entry is derived from a study of beta chain features in type 1 diabetes. Broader study findings: In every one of the four CD4+ subsets, TCRB CDR3s were moderately but significantly shorter in Type 1 diabetes patients. A closer apparent resemblance between naive, central memory and Treg TCRB repertoires was seen in patients than in healthy donors. Cells with high TCR expression could be over-represented by cDNA sequencing.

In germline, CDR1 is SGDLS, CDR2 YYNGEE. The CDR3 contains 15 residues. With 4 bases removed from V and 2 bases from J, the gap between germline ends came to 15 bases. Every bit of the isolated RNA underwent reverse transcription, so sequencing read expressed TCRB transcripts. Libraries were prepared by immunoSEQ multiplex PCR; TCRdb keeps only in-frame clonotypes and omits some of them. The sample yields 600,000 to 700,000 clones, 9.5% to 15% seen once. Sorting produced populations that all topped 98% purity. The receptor comes from a man aged 25 to 40 with type 1 diabetes. J is TRBJ1-1 and V is TRBV9; tentatively, D is TRBD1 (5 bases). Sequencing was done on a sample of naive CD4+ T cells from blood. Here the CDR3 reads CASSPIGTSNTEAFF. The CDR3 DNA sequence: TGTGCCAGCAGCCCTATTGGGACCAGCAACACTGAAGCTTTCTTT.